This TCR beta chain appears in the sequencing data of a study of cytomegalovirus exposure and HLA in healthy donors. The study's findings and limits: Segments of the TCR beta V type were, in most cases, productive about 87% or about 30% of the time in an earlier analysis.

CDR3 length: 15 amino acids. CDR1 SGHTA and CDR2 FQGNSA come from the germline V gene. With 2 bases clipped from V and 3 bases from J, the junction kept 7 bases outside the gene matches. A multiplex PCR was run with 60 Vbeta primers and 13 Jbeta primers. Using immunoSEQ multiplex PCR, the repertoire was profiled, and TCRdb retains in-frame clones only, with some absent. This table has 95,000 to 150,000 clones, 75% to 90% appearing once. About this clone: Its antigen is not identified.

The clonotype originates from a female donor in good health and CMV-seropositive. The sample was PBMCs. The chain is built from TRBV7-2 and TRBJ2-7; 7 bases are shared with TRBD1. DNA of the CDR3: TGTGCCAGCAGCTTAAGGGACAGCCGAGGCTACGAGCAGTACTTC. Translated: CASSLRDSRGYEQYF.